This T cell receptor beta chain was sequenced during a study of Ad26.COV2.S vaccination and SARS-CoV-2 variants. TCRdb's copy holds only in-frame clones and misses some; the assay was immunoSEQ multiplex PCR. The top ten clones hold 3.5% to 4% of a sample with some 420,000 clones, 85% to 90% of them seen once. Overall study findings and caveats: After vaccination, reports described spike-specific CD8+ and CD4+ T cell responses as showing substantial breadth.

The treatment: around 19 received Ad26.COV2.S at low or high dose, single or two shots; roughly five received placebo; per-sample allocation not given. Collection of the samples took place on day 63 after the first injection of vaccine or placebo. CDR1 is LNHDA and CDR2 is SQIVND in the germline V gene (reference sequence). CDR3 length: 15 residues. Germline trimming cut 7 bases from V and 4 bases from J; bases unmatched to any gene: 9. Concerning this clone: Its antigen is unknown.

Sequencing was performed on peripheral blood, taken in a trial of Ad26.COV2.S vaccine versus placebo. The receptor comes from a person between 18 and 65 years old who received the Ad26.COV2.S COVID-19 vaccine or a placebo. V usage is TRBV19 and J usage is TRBJ1-3, with 8 bases identical to TRBD1. Here the CDR3 DNA reads TGTGCCAGTACCCCGGACAGGGTAGGAGGAAACACCATATATTTT. It translates to CASTPDRVGGNTIYF.